A single sample gave rise to the 14 T cell receptor beta chains below, sequenced in a study of blood T cell repertoires in COVID-19. Assay: immunoSEQ multiplex PCR; the TCRdb copy retains only in-frame clones and omits some. The sample contains 65,000 to 95,000 clones, about 88% of which appear only once. The material sequenced was peripheral blood. These receptors were obtained from a man between 65 and 85 years old with active or convalescent COVID-19.

The V and J genes are TRBV7-8 and TRBJ1-6; 10 nucleotides align to TRBD1. Trimming at V came to 8 bases and at J to 7 bases, leaving 11 bases not matched to a gene. The CDR3 is 16 amino acids. From germline, CDR1 is SGHVS and CDR2 FQNEAQ. The CDR3 sequence: CASRPRDRGTNSPLHF. The CDR3 coding sequence is TGTGCCAGCCGGCCCCGGGACAGGGGCACCAATTCACCCCTCCACTTT.

The chain combines TRBV5-5 with TRBJ1-4; no clear D gene. V lost 0 bases and J 0 bases, leaving 6 bases between the germline ends. CDR1 and CDR2 from the germline V gene are SGHKS and YYEKEE (reference sequence). CDR3 size: 15 residues. The CDR3 reads CASSLGEATNEKLFF. The DNA for the CDR3 is TGTGCCAGCAGCTTGGGGGAGGCAACTAATGAAAAACTGTTTTTT.

This chain connects TRBV24-1 to TRBJ1-5, with D perhaps matching TRBD1 (5 bases). Germline V lookup: CDR1 KGHDR, CDR2 SFDVKD. This CDR3 spans 16 amino acids. V lost 3 bases and J 2 bases, leaving 13 bases between the germline ends. The CDR3 sequence: CATSDTKGLGNQPQHF. CDR3 bases: TGTGCCACCAGTGATACGAAGGGGCTTGGCAATCAGCCCCAGCATTTT.

The chain employs TRBV27 and TRBJ1-1; perhaps TRBD1 as D (6 bases). This CDR3 contains 16 residues. Germline CDR1 reads MNHEY; CDR2 reads SMNVEV (reference sequence). The V gene lost 4 bases and the J gene lost 3 bases, with 18 bases spanning the gap. The CDR3 protein is CASSSLLRGGDTEAFF. In DNA form, the CDR3 reads TGTGCCAGCAGTTCCCTTTTAAGGGGGGGGGACACTGAAGCTTTCTTT.

This chain uses TRBV6-2 or TRBV6-3 with TRBJ2-7, with 9 bases aligning to TRBD1. From germline, CDR1 is MNHEY and CDR2 SVGEGT. Trimming cost V 6 bases and J 1 base; bases outside gene matches: 10. CDR3 length equals 16 residues. This CDR3 is CASSHFGTGNSYEQYF. Here the CDR3 DNA reads TGTGCCAGCAGCCACTTTGGGACAGGGAATTCCTACGAGCAGTACTTC.

The V and J genes are TRBV6-5 and TRBJ2-7; possible D gene TRBD1, 6 bases. Trimming pared 6 bases from V and 4 bases from J, leaving 13 bases between. The CDR3 runs to 13 residues. The germline V gene encodes CDR1 MNHEY and CDR2 SVGAGI. The CDR3 sequence: CASRREGGYEQYF. The CDR3 region has the DNA TGTGCCAGCAGACGGGAAGGGGGTTACGAGCAGTACTTC.

The sample holds a few counts of this clone. The chain joins TRBV19 to TRBJ1-3; D might be TRBD1 (5 bases). From germline, CDR1 is LNHDA and CDR2 SQIVND (reference sequence). This CDR3 contains 14 residues. V was trimmed by 7 bases and J by 10 bases, leaving 20 bases between them. CDR3 nucleotides: TGTGCCAGTATTTCAAGCAGGGCTCGAGCGACCATATATTTT. Protein sequence: CASISSRARATIYF.

The rearrangement uses TRBV2 and TRBJ1-1; maybe TRBD1 (6 bases). Germline assignment: CDR1 SNHLY and CDR2 FYNNEI. The CDR3 is 15 residues long. Trimming took 5 bases from V and 4 from J, leaving 17 bases between them. The CDR3 nucleotides are TGTGCCAGCAGTTACTCTGGGGGGGCATCCACTGAAGCTTTCTTT. Its protein product is CASSYSGGASTEAFF.

This clone was counted only a few times. V is TRBV5-1 and J is TRBJ2-1; 9 nucleotides match TRBD1. The CDR3 loop spans 14 amino acids. Germline assignment: CDR1 SGHRS and CDR2 YFSETQ. Losses at the gene ends were 2 bases for V and 7 bases for J; bases not matched to a gene: 4. This CDR3 is CASSFWTGVNEQFF. The CDR3 bases are TGCGCCAGCAGCTTCTGGACAGGGGTTAATGAGCAGTTCTTC.

The chain recombines TRBV4-1 with TRBJ2-5; D is possibly TRBD1 (6 bases). The V end was cut by 0 bases, the J end by 5 bases, with 13 bases between. This CDR3 spans 15 amino acids. Germline V CDR1 and CDR2: MGHRA, YSYEKL. The CDR3 coding sequence is TGCGCCAGCAGCCAAGAGGGGGCCAGGGAGGAGACCCAGTACTTC. The encoded protein is CASSQEGAREETQYF.

The chain couples TRBV5-1 to TRBJ1-2; weak D call: TRBD1 (6 bases). V dropped 0 bases and J dropped 6 bases, with 12 bases sitting between them. Germline V lookup: CDR1 SGHRS, CDR2 YFSETQ. The CDR3 totals 14 residues. The CDR3: CASSLGGRGDGYTF. For the CDR3, the DNA is TGCGCCAGCAGCTTGGGTGGCAGGGGTGATGGCTACACCTTC.

This chain connects TRBV5-6 to TRBJ2-5; D remains unclear. The germline V gene has CDR1 SGHDT and CDR2 YYEEEE. Trimming pared 4 bases from V and 0 bases from J, leaving 7 bases between. CDR3 size: 13 residues. CDR3 residues: CASSRENQETQYF. The DNA for the CDR3 is TGTGCCAGCAGCCGAGAAAACCAAGAGACCCAGTACTTC.

The chain joins TRBV7-9 to TRBJ1-1; 7 bases line up with TRBD1. After removal of 5 bases from V and 1 base from J, the junction contained 4 bases not matched to a gene. CDR1 and CDR2 from the germline V gene are SEHNR and FQNEAQ (reference sequence). This CDR3 comprises 14 residues. CDR3 region: CASSRGQKNTEAFF. In DNA, the CDR3 is TGTGCCAGCAGCAGGGGACAGAAGAACACTGAAGCTTTCTTT. Drawing the rest from reference TRBV7-9 and TRBJ1-1, the complete variable domain is DTGVSQNPRHKITKRGQNVTFRCDPISEHNRLYWYRQTLGQGPEFLTYFQNEAQLEKSRLLSDRFSAERPKGSFSTLEIQRTEQGDSAMYLCASSRGQKNTEAFFGQGTRLTVV.

The V and J genes are TRBV7-9 and TRBJ2-7; D may be TRBD1 (5 bases). CDR1 and CDR2 (germline): SEHNR, FQNEAQ (reference sequence). Between the trimmed V and J ends, which lost 5 bases and 1 base, there was a span of 9 bases. The CDR3 has 13 residues. CDR3 in DNA: TGTGCCAGCAGCCAGACAGCATCCTACGAGCAGTACTTC. Protein product: CASSQTASYEQYF.